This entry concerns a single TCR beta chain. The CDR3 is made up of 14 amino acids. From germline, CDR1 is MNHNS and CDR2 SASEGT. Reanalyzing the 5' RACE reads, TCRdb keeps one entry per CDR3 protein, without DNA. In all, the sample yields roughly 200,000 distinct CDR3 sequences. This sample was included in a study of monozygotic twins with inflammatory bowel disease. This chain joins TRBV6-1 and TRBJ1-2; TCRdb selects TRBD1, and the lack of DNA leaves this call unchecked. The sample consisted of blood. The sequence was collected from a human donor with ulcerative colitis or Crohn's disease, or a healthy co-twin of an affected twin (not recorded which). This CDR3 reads CASSEWTGEYGYTF.